These T cell receptor beta chains were read from a single sample in a study of T-cell memory formation after mild COVID-19. One entry per CDR3 protein results from TCRdb running MiXCR on the 5' RACE reads. This sample carries under 300,000 distinct CDR3 sequences, over 15% of them seen once, and the ten largest clones take approximately 3.5%. The sample comprised PBMCs or a T cell subset sorted from them (not recorded which). These receptors were taken from a man younger than 35 who had mild COVID-19 (a few samples of this study predate the infection). Cell type and time point are not known. The CDR3 runs from the conserved cysteine through the conserved F or W. A D gene is named only where the DNA matches it firmly. The listing skips clone size in some rows; elsewhere it reads once, few, many or a size class.

J: TRBJ2-2
D: -
size: -
V: TRBV20-1
DNA: TGCAGTGCTCCAGGGGTCCCCGGGGAGCTGTTTTTT
CDR3: CSAPGVPGELFF

J: TRBJ2-6
D: -
size: few
V: TRBV7-9
DNA: TGTGCCAGCAGTTCAGGGCCAGGGGCCAACGTCCTGACTTTC
CDR3: CASSSGPGANVLTF

J: TRBJ2-3
D: -
size: -
V: TRBV11-2
DNA: TGTGCCAGCAGCTTAGGATCTCTCCGGGGCACAGATACGCAGTATTTT
CDR3: CASSLGSLRGTDTQYF

J: TRBJ2-1
D: -
size: few
V: TRBV5-4
DNA: TGTGCCAGCAGCTTTGCGGGGGCCGGAAACAATGAGCAGTTCTTC
CDR3: CASSFAGAGNNEQFF

J: TRBJ2-3
D: TRBD2
size: few
V: TRBV6-5
DNA: TGTGCCAGCAGTAACCCGGGGGGGCCGGCAGATACGCAGTATTTT
CDR3: CASSNPGGPADTQYF

J: TRBJ1-2
D: -
size: -
V: TRBV6-2/TRBV6-3
DNA: TGTGCCAGCAGTTCCCCCGAAAGATACTATGGCTACACCTTC
CDR3: CASSSPERYYGYTF

J: TRBJ1-2
D: -
size: -
V: TRBV6-2/TRBV6-3
DNA: TGTGCCAGCAGTGACCGGACTTCCTATGGCTACACCTTC
CDR3: CASSDRTSYGYTF

J: TRBJ2-1
D: -
size: few
V: TRBV11-3
DNA: TGTGCCAGCAGCCGGGACTCGGACAATGAGCAGTTCTTC
CDR3: CASSRDSDNEQFF

J: TRBJ2-5
D: TRBD1
size: few
V: TRBV29-1
DNA: TGCAGCGTTGGACGACAGGGAGCAGAGACCCAGTACTTC
CDR3: CSVGRQGAETQYF

J: TRBJ2-5
D: TRBD2
size: many
V: TRBV7-7
DNA: TGTGCTAGCAGCTTAGGTCTAGCGGGGGGGCAAGAGACCCAGTACTTC
CDR3: CASSLGLAGGQETQYF

J: TRBJ1-5
D: TRBD1
size: -
V: TRBV10-3
DNA: TGTGCCATCAGCTGGACAGGGGGCAGCAATCAGCCCCAGCATTTT
CDR3: CAISWTGGSNQPQHF

J: TRBJ1-2
D: -
size: few
V: TRBV12-3/TRBV12-4
DNA: TGTGCCAGCAGTTTCCCACAGGCCGGTAACTATGGCTACACCTTC
CDR3: CASSFPQAGNYGYTF

J: TRBJ2-3
D: TRBD1
size: -
V: TRBV5-1
DNA: TGCGCCAGCAGCTCCGGGACAGGGTCGATTAATACGCAGTATTTT
CDR3: CASSSGTGSINTQYF

J: TRBJ2-5
D: -
size: -
V: TRBV5-4
DNA: TGTGCCAGCAACCTCGACGATTCGGGGAGGGAGACCCAGTACTTC
CDR3: CASNLDDSGRETQYF

J: TRBJ2-5
D: TRBD2
size: few
V: TRBV5-4
DNA: TGTGCCAGCAGCCCTAGCGGGGGGGCCGGGCAAGAGACCCAGTACTTC
CDR3: CASSPSGGAGQETQYF

J: TRBJ1-4
D: TRBD1
size: -
V: TRBV24-1
DNA: TGTGCCACCAGTGATCCGGGACAGGGGGTTGAAAAACTGTTTTTT
CDR3: CATSDPGQGVEKLFF

J: TRBJ1-3
D: TRBD1
size: -
V: TRBV7-2
DNA: TGTGCCAGCAGCTCTGACAGGGGGCAAGGAAACACCATATATTTT
CDR3: CASSSDRGQGNTIYF

J: TRBJ1-2
D: -
size: few
V: TRBV5-1
DNA: TGCGCCAGCAGCTTGGAAGCTCTAAGCTATGGCTACACCTTC
CDR3: CASSLEALSYGYTF

J: TRBJ2-3
D: -
size: -
V: TRBV18
DNA: TGTGCCAGCTCACCAAATCCCGCCACAGATACGCAGTATTTT
CDR3: CASSPNPATDTQYF

J: TRBJ2-7
D: TRBD1
size: -
V: TRBV6-5
DNA: TGTGCCAGCACCTCAACGGGGACAGGCTACGAGCAGTACTTC
CDR3: CASTSTGTGYEQYF

J: TRBJ2-2
D: -
size: -
V: TRBV4-3
DNA: TGCGCCAGCAGCCAATCTAATGCCGGGGAGCTGTTTTTT
CDR3: CASSQSNAGELFF

J: TRBJ2-1
D: -
size: -
V: TRBV6-5
DNA: TGTGCCAGCAGTTTTAATCAGGGGAAGAATGAGCAGTTCTTC
CDR3: CASSFNQGKNEQFF

J: TRBJ1-6
D: -
size: few
V: TRBV28
DNA: TGTGCCAGCAGTTTGGGACGGCCCGATCAGTCACCCCTCCACTTT
CDR3: CASSLGRPDQSPLHF

J: TRBJ1-1
D: TRBD1
size: -
V: TRBV4-3
DNA: TGCGCCAGCAGCCAAGGGACAGGAGGAGATCGAGCTTTCTTT
CDR3: CASSQGTGGDRAFF

J: TRBJ1-1
D: -
size: few
V: TRBV7-2
DNA: TGTGCCAGCAGCTCGCCCGCGGGGGTTGGCACTGAAGCTTTCTTT
CDR3: CASSSPAGVGTEAFF

J: TRBJ1-1
D: -
size: few
V: TRBV12-3/TRBV12-4
DNA: TGTGCCAGCACCCCAACGGGGCGGAACACTGAAGCTTTCTTT
CDR3: CASTPTGRNTEAFF

J: TRBJ2-7
D: -
size: many
V: TRBV5-1
DNA: TGCGCCAGCAGCTTGGGGGGCACCAATCCCTACGAGCAGTACTTC
CDR3: CASSLGGTNPYEQYF

J: TRBJ1-1
D: -
size: few
V: TRBV18
DNA: TGTGCCAGCTCACCACCGGCGACAGCGAACACTGAAGCTTTCTTT
CDR3: CASSPPATANTEAFF

J: TRBJ2-3
D: -
size: many
V: TRBV5-1
DNA: TGCGCCAGCAGCTTCCCGGGGGACGATACGCAGTATTTT
CDR3: CASSFPGDDTQYF

J: TRBJ2-5
D: -
size: -
V: TRBV18
DNA: TGTGCCAGCTCACGTAACAGGGAGGAGACCCAGTACTTC
CDR3: CASSRNREETQYF

J: TRBJ2-5
D: TRBD2
size: -
V: TRBV11-3
DNA: TGTGCCAGCCGCTGGGGGGGAGCGGAGACCCAGTACTTC
CDR3: CASRWGGAETQYF

J: TRBJ2-2
D: -
size: -
V: TRBV10-3
DNA: TGTGCCATCAGAGCCCTTTACACCGGGGAGCTGTTTTTT
CDR3: CAIRALYTGELFF

J: TRBJ1-2
D: -
size: few
V: TRBV18
DNA: TGTGCCAGCTCACCTGGGGCCGCTAACTATGGCTACACCTTC
CDR3: CASSPGAANYGYTF

J: TRBJ2-1
D: TRBD1
size: -
V: TRBV18
DNA: TGTGCCAGCTCACCGCCTTTAGGCCAGGGGGACTACAATGAGCAGTTCTTC
CDR3: CASSPPLGQGDYNEQFF

J: TRBJ1-3
D: -
size: -
V: TRBV12-3/TRBV12-4
DNA: TGTGCCAGCAGCCATCCCGCCGGGACTGAAGGAAACACCATATATTTT
CDR3: CASSHPAGTEGNTIYF

J: TRBJ2-5
D: -
size: -
V: TRBV24-1
DNA: TGTGCCACCAGTGATGAACGGGGTCCGTCGGAGACCCAGTACTTC
CDR3: CATSDERGPSETQYF

J: TRBJ1-1
D: -
size: many
V: TRBV5-1
DNA: TGCGCCAGCAGCTTGGAGTTAAACACTGAAGCTTTCTTT
CDR3: CASSLELNTEAFF

J: TRBJ2-2
D: -
size: -
V: TRBV5-1
DNA: TGCGCCAGCAGCTTGAAGTTCGGGGGCACCGGGGAGCTGTTTTTT
CDR3: CASSLKFGGTGELFF

J: TRBJ2-3
D: -
size: few
V: TRBV7-6
DNA: TGTGCCAGCAGCTTAGTCGGGAAAGGGGGCACAGATACGCAGTATTTT
CDR3: CASSLVGKGGTDTQYF

J: TRBJ1-5
D: -
size: few
V: TRBV3-1
DNA: TGTGCCAGCAGCCAAAACGGGGCAAATCAGCCCCAGCATTTT
CDR3: CASSQNGANQPQHF

J: TRBJ1-1
D: -
size: -
V: TRBV5-5
DNA: TGTGCCAGCACCCTCGACAGGTATAAGACTGAAGCTTTCTTT
CDR3: CASTLDRYKTEAFF

J: TRBJ2-2
D: TRBD2
size: few
V: TRBV12-3/TRBV12-4
DNA: TGTGCCAGCAGCCCAAGGACTAGCGGGGTCGACGGGGAGCTGTTTTTT
CDR3: CASSPRTSGVDGELFF

J: TRBJ1-3
D: -
size: -
V: TRBV4-3
DNA: TGCGCCAGCAGCCAACCTTTGAGGGGGGGCGGAAACACCATATATTTT
CDR3: CASSQPLRGGGNTIYF

J: TRBJ2-3
D: -
size: many
V: TRBV28
DNA: TGTGCCAGCAGTTCCGAGGATACGCAGTATTTT
CDR3: CASSSEDTQYF

J: TRBJ2-7
D: -
size: few
V: TRBV6-2/TRBV6-3
DNA: TGTGCCATCTCACACGGCTACGAGCAGTACTTC
CDR3: CAISHGYEQYF

J: TRBJ2-3
D: TRBD1
size: few
V: TRBV28
DNA: TGTGCCAGCAGTTTACAGGGGGCTGCAGATACGCAGTATTTT
CDR3: CASSLQGAADTQYF

J: TRBJ1-1
D: -
size: -
V: TRBV12-3/TRBV12-4
DNA: TGTGCCAGCGGCGGACCGGACGGACTGAACACTGAAGCTTTCTTT
CDR3: CASGGPDGLNTEAFF

J: TRBJ2-1
D: -
size: few
V: TRBV18
DNA: TGTGCCAGCTCACTTGTCTCGGACATCTACAATGAGCAGTTCTTC
CDR3: CASSLVSDIYNEQFF

J: TRBJ1-5
D: -
size: few
V: TRBV24-1
DNA: TGTGCCACCAGTGATTTAAGGACAAATCAGCCCCAGCATTTT
CDR3: CATSDLRTNQPQHF

J: TRBJ2-5
D: -
size: many
V: TRBV3-1
DNA: TGTGCCAGCAGCTTCCGGGGTAAAAAGACCCAGTACTTC
CDR3: CASSFRGKKTQYF

J: TRBJ1-2
D: -
size: few
V: TRBV6-2/TRBV6-3
DNA: TGTGCCAGCAGTACCCCAACCAATCGACGGAACTACTATGGCTACACCTTC
CDR3: CASSTPTNRRNYYGYTF

J: TRBJ2-5
D: TRBD2
size: -
V: TRBV7-2
DNA: TGTGCCAGCAGCTTAGAGACTAGCGGGGGGGCGGAGACCCAGTACTTC
CDR3: CASSLETSGGAETQYF

J: TRBJ2-5
D: TRBD1
size: few
V: TRBV7-2
DNA: TGTGCCAGTTTACAGGGGGCGAATCAAGAGACCCAGTACTTC
CDR3: CASLQGANQETQYF